The T cell receptor (beta chain) under discussion was sequenced for a study of radiation and T cells in renal cell carcinoma (dated by TCRdb to 2019 to 2021). Study-wide context: The samples were obtained from a clinical trial, where primary renal cell carcinomas were treated with 15 Gy stereotactic body radiation therapy and then removed by nephrectomy 4 weeks afterward. In total, about 53 samples, comprising around 25 tumors and about 27 peripheral blood samples, were subjected to TCR beta sequencing. A total of 4,016,671 unique CDR3 nucleotide sequences, encoding 2.5 million to 3 million unique CDR3 amino acid sequences, were found across all 50 or so samples.

On this clone: Its antigen is still unknown. Base qualities are missing; no much larger clone stands one base away.

Overall study results and their limits: Because pretreatment tumor biopsies were not available, the study could not determine whether clonotypes were already present within the tumor at baseline. Effects of radiation dose or scheduling on the TCR repertoire could not be addressed with the single-armed trial design. Blood repertoire dynamics were not followed beyond 4 weeks after treatment. In blood, the top tumor clonotypes increased between baseline and 2 weeks post-radiation and then shrank by 4 weeks, which suggests that tumor-resident clones expanded only transiently.

The CDR3 goes from the cysteine to the phenylalanine over 15 residues. Just the 45-base CDR3 DNA is kept, in frame starting at base 1. CDR1 and CDR2 are read off the germline V gene (reference sequence) as LNHDA and SQIVND. V and J lose 0 bases and 5 bases, and a span of 13 bases separates them. This specimen's time point label, interpreted: blood 2 weeks post-SBRT. The treatment or condition label, read with the paper, signifies: 15 Gy SBRT to primary tumor, nephrectomy 4 weeks later. Serial peripheral blood from radiation-treated patients was sampled at baseline, 2 weeks and 4 weeks after SBRT to track tumor-enriched clonotypes. Every patient's renal cell carcinoma showed clear cell pathology. Genomic DNA for TCR sequencing was prepared using the QIAamp DNA Blood Mini Kit (Qiagen). The analyses included just those samples that passed every quality control check. Following the manufacturer's recommendations, the immunoSEQ kit was used to generate TCR beta libraries from genomic DNA. Library preparation used a first multiplex PCR with proprietary primers, then a second PCR adding unique barcodes, with bead cleanups after each round. Each sample batch included a kit-provided positive control reaction and a negative control reaction. The final libraries were assessed on an Agilent 4200 TapeStation D1000 ScreenTape, pooled by volume, and quantified by qPCR. An Illumina NextSeq500 fitted with a MidOutput 150-cycle cartridge performed the sequencing, running 156 Read1 cycles and 15 Index1 cycles with the kit's custom primers. The pooled library was loaded at about 0.98 pM, with an approximately 19% PhiX control spiked in. In the original analysis: Vendor-processed data were analyzed in R, and a clonotype was defined as all T cells sharing the same CDR3 nucleotide sequence. For clone abundance analyses, frequencies were normalized to the 10,000 most abundant clones in each sample. Public T cell clones, which averaged fewer than five per sample, were excluded before analysis. Tumor-enriched clonotypes and baseline blood-enriched clonotypes were defined as those with an abundance difference of at least 32-fold between compartments. A beta-binomial differential abundance model was applied to find clonotypes that expanded or contracted between blood time points. Similarity between tumor and blood repertoires was quantified using the Baroni-Urbani and Buser coefficient, and groups were compared with two-tailed Wilcoxon tests in R. TCRdb retrieved this table from immuneACCESS and kept in-frame rearrangements only. Not all clones are present; in checked studies, unresolved V genes account for under half, and no reason is known for the remainder. That table is the source of V, J and clone size, and D and trimming were worked out from the DNA. This sample is represented by approximately 61,000 clones; roughly 79% of them were singletons. The top ten clonotypes cover roughly 7.4% of the sample.

The sequencing used blood, collected from a patient whose treatment included radiotherapy and nephrectomy. This clonotype was sampled from a man in his 60s with renal cell carcinoma. The chain joins TRBV19 to TRBJ1-2; 5 matching bases give a weak D call of TRBD1. The encoded CDR3 is CASSIDLGLGYGYTF. DNA sequence: TGTGCCAGTAGTATAGACCTGGGACTAGGGTATGGCTACACCTTC.